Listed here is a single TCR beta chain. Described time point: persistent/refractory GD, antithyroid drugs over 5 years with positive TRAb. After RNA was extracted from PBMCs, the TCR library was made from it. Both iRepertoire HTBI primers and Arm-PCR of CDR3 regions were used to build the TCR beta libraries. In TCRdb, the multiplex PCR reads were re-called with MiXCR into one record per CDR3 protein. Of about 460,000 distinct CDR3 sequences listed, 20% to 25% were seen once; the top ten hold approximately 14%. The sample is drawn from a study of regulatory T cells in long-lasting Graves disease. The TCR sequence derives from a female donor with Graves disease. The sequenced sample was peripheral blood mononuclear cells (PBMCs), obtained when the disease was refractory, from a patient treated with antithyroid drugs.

In DNA form, the CDR3 reads TGCAGTGCTAGTGCAGGGGGGCAGGGAGAGACCCAGTACTTC. It is translated as CSASAGGQGETQYF. V usage is TRBV20-1 and J usage is TRBJ2-5, with a possible D match to TRBD1 (7 bases). V was shortened by 3 bases and J by 4 bases, with 15 bases between the two germline ends. The CDR3 runs 14 residues. Germline CDR1 is DFQATT and CDR2 is SNEGSKA (reference sequence).